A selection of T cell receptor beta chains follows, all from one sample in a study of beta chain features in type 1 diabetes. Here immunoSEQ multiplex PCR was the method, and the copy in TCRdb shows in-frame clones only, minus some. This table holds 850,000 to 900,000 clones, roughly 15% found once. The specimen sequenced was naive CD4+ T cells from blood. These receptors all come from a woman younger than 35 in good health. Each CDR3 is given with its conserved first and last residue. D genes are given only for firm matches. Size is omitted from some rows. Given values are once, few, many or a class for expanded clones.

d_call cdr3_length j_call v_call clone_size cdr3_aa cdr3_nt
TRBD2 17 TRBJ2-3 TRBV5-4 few CASSLGLAGGTTDTQYF TGTGCCAGCAGCTTGGGCCTAGCGGGAGGAACCACAGATACGCAGTATTTT
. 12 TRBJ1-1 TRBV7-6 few CASSSHNSGVWF TGTGCCAGCAGCTCCCACAACTCGGGGGTTTGGTTT
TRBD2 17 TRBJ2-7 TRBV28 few CASSLPVRTSGNYEQYF TGTGCCAGCAGCCTTCCCGTAAGGACTAGCGGAAACTACGAGCAGTACTTC
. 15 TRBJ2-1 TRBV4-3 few CASSQEGRGYNEQFF TGCGCCAGCAGCCAAGAAGGTCGGGGATACAATGAGCAGTTCTTC
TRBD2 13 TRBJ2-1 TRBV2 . CASSGTTYNEQFF TGTGCCAGCAGCGGGACTACCTACAATGAGCAGTTCTTC
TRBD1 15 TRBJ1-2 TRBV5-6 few CASSTGQRTNYGYTF TGTGCCAGCAGCACGGGACAGCGGACTAACTATGGCTACACCTTC
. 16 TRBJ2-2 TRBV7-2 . CASSVNSWSATGELFF TGTGCCAGCAGTGTAAACAGTTGGAGTGCCACCGGGGAGCTGTTTTTT
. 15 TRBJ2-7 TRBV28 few CASQGSGVLSYEQYF TGTGCCAGCCAGGGATCTGGCGTCCTCTCCTACGAGCAGTACTTC
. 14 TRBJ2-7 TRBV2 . CASTPGHGNNEQYF TGTGCCAGCACACCGGGACACGGAAACAACGAGCAGTACTTC
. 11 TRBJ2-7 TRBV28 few CASGVFYEQYF TGTGCCAGCGGGGTGTTCTACGAGCAGTACTTC
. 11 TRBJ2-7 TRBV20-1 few CSAVQGEEQYF TGCAGTGCTGTTCAGGGTGAAGAGCAGTACTTC
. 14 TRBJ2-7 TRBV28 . CASSFSHNSYEQYF TGTGCCAGCAGTTTTTCCCACAACTCCTACGAGCAGTACTTC
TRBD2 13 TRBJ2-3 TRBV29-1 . CSVSGSWTDTQYF TGCAGCGTGAGCGGGAGTTGGACAGATACGCAGTATTTT
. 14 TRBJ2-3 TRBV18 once CASSPPLVTDTQYF TGTGCCAGCTCACCACCACTAGTGACAGATACGCAGTATTTT
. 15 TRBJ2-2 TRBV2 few CASSRDGTNTGELFF TGTGCCAGCAGTCGGGACGGGACGAACACCGGGGAGCTGTTTTTT
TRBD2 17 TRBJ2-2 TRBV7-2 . CASSLGTYSGRYGELFF TGTGCCAGCAGCCTAGGGACATATAGCGGGAGATACGGGGAGCTGTTTTTT
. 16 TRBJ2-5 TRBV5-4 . CASSQVQGQGLETQYF TGTGCCAGCAGCCAAGTCCAGGGTCAGGGATTGGAGACCCAGTACTTC
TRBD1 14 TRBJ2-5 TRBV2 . CASNRDRGKETQYF TGTGCCAGCAATAGGGACAGGGGGAAAGAGACCCAGTACTTC
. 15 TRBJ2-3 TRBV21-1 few CASSNTTGPTDTQYF TGTGCCAGCAGCAATACGACGGGGCCCACAGATACGCAGTATTTT
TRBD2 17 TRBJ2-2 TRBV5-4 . CASSSKTSGRSSGELFF TGTGCCAGCAGCTCGAAGACTAGCGGGAGATCAAGCGGGGAGCTGTTTTTT
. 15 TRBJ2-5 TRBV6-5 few CASSYSEGLSETQYF TGTGCCAGCAGTTACTCGGAGGGGTTGTCAGAGACCCAGTACTTC
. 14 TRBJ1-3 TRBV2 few CASSSVVAGNTIYF TGTGCCAGCAGTTCAGTAGTGGCTGGAAACACCATATATTTT